This T cell receptor (beta chain) was sequenced in a study of T-cell memory formation after mild COVID-19. In this sample, this clonotype turned up a few times. The CDR3 has 14 residues. The germline V and J ends were trimmed by 5 bases and 1 base, with 9 bases remaining between them. Per the germline V gene, CDR1 is SGDLS and CDR2 is YYNGEE. Each CDR3 protein is one row after TCRdb ran MiXCR on the 5' RACE reads. The data hold 200,000 to 300,000 distinct CDR3 sequences, with 16% observed a single time. The sequencing input was PBMCs or a T cell subset sorted from them (not recorded which). The chain uses TRBV9 and TRBJ2-2; no definite D call. The TCR was taken from a man aged 18 to 29 who had mild COVID-19 (a few samples of this study predate the infection). Cell type and time point are not known. The CDR3, as DNA: TGTGCCAGCAGTTTAGAGTGGAACACCGGGGAGCTGTTTTTT. It encodes CASSLEWNTGELFF. Variable domain in full (rest from reference TRBV9 and TRBJ2-2): DSGVTQTPKHLITATGQRVTLRCSPRSGDLSVYWYQQSLDQGLQFLIQYYNGEERAKGNILERFSAQQFPDLHSELNLSSLELGDSALYFCASSLEWNTGELFFGEGSRLTVL.